A single sample gave rise to the 14 T cell receptor beta chains below, sequenced in a study of CD8+CD57+ T cells in acquired aplastic anemia. Genomic DNA constituted the template upon which TCR beta VDJ and CDR3 profiling was performed. TCRdb used MiXCR to reprocess the reads, holding one entry per CDR3 protein. The sample holds about 210,000 distinct CDR3 sequences, roughly 55% seen once. Input material: sorted CD4+, CD8+, or CD8+CD57+ T cells (not recorded which) from PBMCs. These receptors came from a human donor in good health.

This clonotype occurred many times. The chain employs TRBV5-8 and TRBJ2-7, with D unresolved. The CDR3 is 13 residues long. Germline V CDR1 and CDR2: SGHTS, YDEGEE. Deletions cut 2 bases from V and 4 bases from J, with 10 bases between. The CDR3 is CASSFSAAYEQYF. Written as DNA, the CDR3 is TGTGCCAGCAGCTTCAGTGCTGCATACGAGCAGTACTTC.

This clonotype occurred a few times. The chain uses TRBV20-1 and TRBJ1-2, with 9 bases lining up with TRBD1. CDR3 length equals 14 residues. V lost 2 bases to trimming and J lost 2 bases; unmatched junction nucleotides: 3. Germline CDR1 reads DFQATT; CDR2 reads SNEGSKA (reference sequence). The CDR3 region is CSARSGQGNYGYTF. The CDR3 DNA follows: TGCAGTGCTAGATCAGGACAGGGGAACTATGGCTACACCTTC.

This clonotype was found a few times. The CDR3 protein is CASSSQTSGENEQYF. CDR3 DNA sequence: TGTGCCAGCAGCTCACAAACTAGCGGGGAGAACGAGCAGTACTTC. The chain links TRBV7-8 to TRBJ2-7, with 10 bases aligning to TRBD2. The germline V gene encodes CDR1 SGHVS and CDR2 FQNEAQ. The V and J ends lost 4 bases and 5 bases, in that order; junction bases with no gene match: 8. CDR3 length: 15 amino acids.

CDR3 in amino acids: CSAAPSYEQYF. The CDR3 DNA reads as TGCAGTGCTGCACCTTCCTACGAGCAGTACTTC. The V and J genes are TRBV20-1 and TRBJ2-7; D is unresolved. Trimming removed 5 bases from V and 1 base from J, with 6 bases in between. CDR1 is DFQATT, CDR2 SNEGSKA, per germline (reference sequence). The CDR3 loop spans 11 amino acids.

This clonotype has just one count. The chain is built from TRBV20-1 and TRBJ1-2, with a tentative D call TRBD1 (5 bases). The V end was cut by 0 bases, the J end by 2 bases, with 13 bases between. This CDR3 has 15 amino acids. Germline V gene lookup returns CDR1 DFQATT and CDR2 SNEGSKA (reference sequence). The CDR3 loop reads CSARDLRRQNYGYTF. The CDR3 DNA reads as TGCAGTGCTAGAGACCTACGAAGACAGAACTATGGCTACACCTTC.

This chain links TRBV7-2 with TRBJ1-6, with D possibly being TRBD1 (5 bases). CDR1 and CDR2 (germline): SGHTA, FQGNSA. The CDR3 is 17 amino acids. Trimming took off 5 bases at V and 6 bases at J, with 20 bases between the two ends. CDR3 amino acids: CASSKRQGAGTNSPLHF. CDR3 bases: TGTGCCAGCAGCAAGAGACAAGGGGCAGGGACTAATTCACCCCTCCACTTT.

CDR3 loop: CATSDPDPGEQETQYF. The CDR3 bases are TGTGCCACCAGTGATCCCGACCCAGGGGAGCAAGAGACCCAGTACTTC. The V call is TRBV24-1, the J call TRBJ2-5; D might be TRBD1 (6 bases). The CDR3 is 16 residues long. V shed 3 bases and J shed 2 bases, with 15 bases lying between them. The germline V gene has CDR1 KGHDR and CDR2 SFDVKD.

This sequence joins TRBV20-1 and TRBJ2-3; 8 nucleotides line up with TRBD2. J gave up 4 bases and V 7 bases, and 13 bases lay outside the gene matches. The CDR3 length is 15 residues. Germline CDR1 and CDR2: DFQATT and SNEGSKA (reference sequence). CDR3 loop: CSVLRGGAVADTQYF. The CDR3 nucleotides read TGCAGTGTACTACGGGGGGGGGCTGTGGCAGATACGCAGTATTTT.

The table lists this clonotype with a few counts. The chain carries TRBV2 and TRBJ2-3, with TRBD1 matching over 9 bases. The CDR3 spans 15 residues. Trimming removed 5 bases from V and 8 bases from J; junction bases left unmatched: 11. Germline loops: CDR1 SNHLY, CDR2 FYNNEI. CDR3 loop: CASSKSQGALATQYF. Here the CDR3 DNA reads TGTGCCAGCAGTAAATCACAGGGGGCGCTTGCTACGCAGTATTTT.

As to this clonotype: A much larger clone sits a single nucleotide away, making a read error possible. This chain connects TRBV5-4 to TRBJ1-2; 8 nucleotides line up with TRBD1. Germline V gives CDR1 SGHNT, CDR2 YYREEE (reference sequence). Trimming took 4 bases from V and 6 from J; bases not matched to a gene: 11. The length of the CDR3 is 15 residues. CDR3 protein: CASSTRGQGAHGYTF. In nucleotides, the CDR3 is TGTGCCAGCAGCACCCGTGGACAGGGAGCCCATGGCTACACCTTC.

This chain uses TRBV7-8 with TRBJ2-1, with D unresolved. V lost 9 bases, J lost 7 bases, and 13 bases lay in between. CDR3 length equals 12 residues. Germline V gives CDR1 SGHVS, CDR2 FQNEAQ. The CDR3 is CASSISGNEQFF. In DNA, the CDR3 is TGTGCCAGTAGTATATCAGGTAATGAGCAGTTCTTC.

The gene calls are TRBV10-3 and TRBJ1-1, with 9 bases fitting TRBD1. V lost 6 bases, J lost 5 bases, and 1 base stayed unmatched. CDR1 is ENHRY, CDR2 SYGVKD, per germline. The CDR3 length is 12 residues. CDR3 sequence reads: CAIRGTGTEAFF. Here the CDR3 DNA reads TGTGCCATCAGGGGGACAGGGACTGAAGCTTTCTTT.

The chain recombines TRBV24-1 with TRBJ2-5; TRBD1 is a possible D gene (6 bases). V lost 4 bases and J 4 bases, leaving 12 bases between the germline ends. There are 14 residues in the CDR3. The germline gives CDR1 KGHDR, CDR2 SFDVKD. As DNA, the CDR3 is TGTGCCACCAGTGACCCCGGCAGGGGAGAGACCCAGTACTTC. It encodes CATSDPGRGETQYF.

This clonotype showed up many times. The rearrangement joins TRBV9 to TRBJ2-1, with a tentative D call TRBD2 (6 bases). Germline V CDR1 and CDR2: SGDLS, YYNGEE. V lost 7 bases to trimming and J lost 4 bases, with 27 bases between them. This CDR3 has 18 residues. The CDR3 DNA reads as TGTGCCAGCGCTCCATCAGTCGGGGGAACTCGCCTTTACAATGAGCAGTTCTTC. Translation: CASAPSVGGTRLYNEQFF.